The rows below give T cell receptor beta chains drawn from one sample of a study of OX40 agonist ivuxolimab in advanced cancers. The repertoire was sequenced with immunoSEQ multiplex PCR; TCRdb's copy has only in-frame clones and lacks some. The sample carries some 80,000 clones, almost 85% recorded once. The source was CD4+ or CD8+ T cells sorted from blood, collected in a trial of the OX40 agonist ivuxolimab. All receptors come from an adult with an advanced solid tumor such as melanoma, head and neck, liver or kidney cancer. CDR3s include the opening cysteine and the closing phenylalanine or tryptophan. The D gene is left open where the match is weak. Where a row states a size, it is once, few, many or the class of an expanded clone; other rows omit it.

>TRBJ2-1|TRBV30|-|TRBD1|13
CAWSATGHNEQFF
TGTGCCTGGAGTGCGACAGGGCACAATGAGCAGTTCTTC
>TRBJ2-7|TRBV13|many|-|14
CASRDPGANLEQYF
TGTGCCAGCAGGGACCCGGGCGCAAACCTCGAGCAGTACTTC
>TRBJ2-6|TRBV25-1|-|-|15
CASSVWGAGANVLTF
TGTGCCAGCAGTGTGTGGGGGGCTGGGGCCAACGTCCTGACTTTC
>TRBJ1-4|TRBV5-1|-|TRBD1|15
CASSSPDRGNEKLFF
TGCGCCAGCAGCTCCCCGGACAGGGGTAATGAAAAACTGTTTTTT
>TRBJ2-3|TRBV28|-|-|16
CASRTFVTTTTDTQYF
TGTGCCAGCAGAACCTTCGTGACGACAACCACAGATACGCAGTATTTT
>TRBJ2-7|TRBV11-2|-|-|14
CASSRGRASYEQYF
TGTGCCAGCAGCCGGGGAAGGGCCTCCTACGAGCAGTACTTC
>TRBJ1-5|TRBV7-6|-|-|15
CASSLRPGGNQPQHF
TGTGCCAGCAGCTTAAGGCCGGGCGGCAATCAGCCCCAGCATTTT
>TRBJ1-6|TRBV28|-|-|12
CASREPNRPLHF
TGTGCCAGCAGGGAGCCTAATCGGCCCCTCCACTTT
>TRBJ1-1|TRBV12-5|-|-|13
CASGLDGYTEAFF
TGTGCTAGTGGTTTGGATGGCTACACTGAAGCTTTCTTT
>TRBJ1-3|TRBV5-1|-|-|16
CASSLAGGERGNTIYF
TGCGCCAGCAGCTTGGCCGGCGGGGAGCGCGGAAACACCATATATTTT
>TRBJ2-2|TRBV6-5|-|-|13
CASSIQGVGELFF
TGTGCCAGCAGCATCCAGGGTGTCGGGGAGCTGTTTTTT
>TRBJ1-5|TRBV2|-|TRBD1|12
CASMGDSQPQHF
TGTGCCAGCATGGGGGACAGTCAGCCCCAGCATTTT
>TRBJ2-2|TRBV7-6|-|-|13
CASSSLNTGELFF
TGTGCCAGCAGCTCCTTGAACACCGGGGAGCTGTTTTTT
>TRBJ2-3|TRBV2|-|-|13
CATRGTSTDTQYF
TGTGCCACTCGGGGGACTAGCACAGATACGCAGTATTTT
>TRBJ2-3|TRBV25-1|-|-|14
CASSVQEATDTQYF
TGTGCCAGCAGTGTCCAGGAAGCCACAGATACGCAGTATTTT
>TRBJ2-7|TRBV28|-|-|15
CASNTPAGPSYEQYF
TGTGCCAGCAATACACCCGCAGGCCCCTCCTACGAGCAGTACTTC
>TRBJ2-6|TRBV4-1|-|-|17
CASSKSIGEPGANVLTF
TGCGCCAGCAGCAAGTCGATCGGGGAACCTGGGGCCAACGTCCTGACTTTC
>TRBJ1-2|TRBV5-1|-|-|15
CASSFGGGVNYGYTF
TGCGCCAGCAGCTTCGGAGGAGGGGTAAACTATGGCTACACCTTC
>TRBJ1-1|TRBV10-3|-|TRBD1|13
CAISEGQGGEAFF
TGTGCCATCAGTGAAGGACAGGGGGGTGAAGCTTTCTTT
>TRBJ2-1|TRBV30|-|TRBD2|16
CAWSVGLAGFYNEQFF
TGTGCCTGGAGTGTAGGACTAGCGGGGTTCTACAATGAGCAGTTCTTC
>TRBJ1-2|TRBV6-6|few|-|14
CASSSHQIPYGYTF
TGTGCCAGCAGTTCGCACCAGATACCCTATGGCTACACCTTC
>TRBJ2-7|TRBV5-1|-|-|14
CASSPGHSSYEQYF
TGCGCCAGCAGCCCGGGACATAGCTCCTACGAGCAGTACTTC
>TRBJ2-7|TRBV18|-|-|18
CASSPYEGGAGSAYEQYF
TGTGCCAGCTCACCGTACGAGGGGGGGGCGGGATCGGCCTACGAGCAGTACTTC
>TRBJ1-1|TRBV19|once|TRBD1|15
CASSTRQGVRTEAFF
TGTGCCAGTAGTACACGACAGGGGGTTCGAACTGAAGCTTTCTTT
>TRBJ2-1|TRBV21-1|-|-|19
CASSNVFTSGRARVNEQFF
TGTGCCAGCAGCAACGTTTTTACTAGCGGGAGGGCCCGGGTCAATGAGCAGTTCTTC
>TRBJ1-2|TRBV4-1|-|-|15
CASSQDGRANYGYTF
TGCGCCAGCAGCCAAGATGGACGAGCTAACTATGGCTACACCTTC
>TRBJ1-6|TRBV11-2|-|-|15
CASSFLTGGNSPLHF
TGTGCCAGCAGCTTCCTCACGGGGGGGAATTCACCCCTCCACTTT
>TRBJ2-5|TRBV7-6|once|TRBD2|17
CASSLEAGGPRGETQYF
TGTGCCAGCAGCTTAGAAGCGGGGGGGCCTCGGGGAGAGACCCAGTACTTC
>TRBJ2-3|TRBV9|-|TRBD2|17
CASSVGTSGRPTDTQYF
TGTGCCAGCAGCGTAGGGACTAGCGGGAGGCCCACAGATACGCAGTATTTT
>TRBJ2-7|TRBV5-5|-|TRBD2|14
CASSLPLAGGEQYF
TGTGCCAGCAGCTTACCACTAGCGGGAGGCGAGCAGTACTTC
>TRBJ1-6|TRBV5-1|-|TRBD1|16
CASSQLGQGVNSPLHF
TGCGCCAGCAGTCAACTCGGACAGGGGGTGAATTCACCCCTCCACTTT
>TRBJ2-1|TRBV28|-|TRBD2|18
CASSPEDFSGGIYNEQFF
TGTGCCAGCAGTCCAGAGGATTTTAGCGGGGGGATTTACAATGAGCAGTTCTTC
>TRBJ1-6|TRBV10-2|once|-|15
CASSELQDYNSPLHF
TGCGCCAGCAGTGAGTTGCAGGATTATAATTCACCCCTCCACTTT
>TRBJ2-1|TRBV5-1|once|-|16
CASSLMPGTTYNEQFF
TGCGCCAGCAGCTTGATGCCCGGGACAACCTACAATGAGCAGTTCTTC
>TRBJ2-3|TRBV5-1|-|-|15
CASSLAGQTTDTQYF
TGCGCCAGCAGCTTGGCTGGACAGACCACAGATACGCAGTATTTT
>TRBJ1-5|TRBV2|-|TRBD1|15
CASSELGQGTQPQHF
TGTGCCAGCAGTGAACTAGGACAGGGAACTCAGCCCCAGCATTTT
>TRBJ1-6|TRBV7-2|-|-|15
CASSPDSSYNSPLHF
TGTGCCAGCAGTCCGGATAGCTCCTATAATTCACCCCTCCACTTT
>TRBJ2-3|TRBV2|few|TRBD2|14
CASSEGLDTDTQYF
TGTGCCAGCAGTGAGGGACTAGACACAGATACGCAGTATTTT
>TRBJ1-5|TRBV30|-|-|15
CAWSHPDRSNQPQHF
TGTGCCTGGAGTCACCCGGACAGAAGCAATCAGCCCCAGCATTTT
>TRBJ1-5|TRBV6-1|-|-|19
CASSGARTQVWYSNQPQHF
TGTGCCAGCAGTGGTGCACGGACCCAAGTATGGTATAGCAATCAGCCCCAGCATTTT
>TRBJ2-4|TRBV2|-|-|16
CASSEGPLLAKNIQYF
TGTGCCAGCAGTGAAGGACCATTGCTAGCCAAAAACATTCAGTACTTC
>TRBJ2-3|TRBV5-1|-|TRBD2|16
CASSSTSGGATDTQYF
TGCGCCAGCAGCAGCACTAGCGGGGGAGCCACAGATACGCAGTATTTT
>TRBJ2-4|TRBV7-2|-|-|15
CASSSGQGGKNIQYF
TGTGCCAGCAGCTCCGGACAGGGAGGGAAAAACATTCAGTACTTC
>TRBJ1-6|TRBV7-9|-|TRBD1|15
CASSLSAAGGSPLHF
TGTGCCAGCAGCTTAAGCGCGGCAGGGGGCTCACCCCTCCACTTT
>TRBJ1-6|TRBV6-1|once|-|13
CASSEDTWAPLHF
TGTGCCAGCAGTGAAGACACTTGGGCACCCCTCCACTTT
>TRBJ2-7|TRBV4-3|hyperexpanded|-|16
CASSQESALERSEQYF
TGCGCCAGCAGCCAAGAATCGGCCCTCGAACGGTCTGAGCAGTACTTC
>TRBJ1-2|TRBV6-6|-|-|13
CASSYGQAGGYTF
TGTGCCAGCAGTTACGGTCAGGCTGGTGGCTACACCTTC
>TRBJ2-3|TRBV5-1|once|-|13
CASTRDLTDTQYF
TGCGCCAGCACCCGGGACCTTACAGATACGCAGTATTTT
>TRBJ1-6|TRBV19|-|TRBD1|15
CASGQGASYNSPLHF
TGTGCCAGCGGGCAGGGGGCGTCGTATAATTCACCCCTCCACTTT
>TRBJ2-7|TRBV7-8|-|-|16
CASSWGWGESSYEQYF
TGTGCCAGCAGTTGGGGTTGGGGGGAGAGCTCCTACGAGCAGTACTTC
>TRBJ1-4|TRBV7-2|-|-|13
CASSLTTGGKLFF
TGTGCCAGCAGCTTAACTACTGGAGGGAAACTGTTTTTT
>TRBJ1-4|TRBV13|-|-|16
CASSPLTGATNEKLFF
TGTGCCAGCAGCCCACTAACGGGTGCAACTAATGAAAAACTGTTTTTT
>TRBJ2-7|TRBV7-8|few|-|14
CASSVRGQSYEQYF
TGTGCCAGCAGCGTCCGCGGACAGAGCTACGAGCAGTACTTC
>TRBJ1-1|TRBV5-6|once|-|12
CASSLIRGEAFF
TGTGCCAGCAGCTTGATCAGGGGTGAAGCTTTCTTT
>TRBJ2-3|TRBV7-9|-|-|17
CASSLGGLRGISDTQYF
TGTGCCAGCAGCTTGGGGGGGCTGCGGGGGATTTCAGATACGCAGTATTTT